This TCR beta chain was found in a study of shared clonotypes between healthy human individuals. Assay used: immunoSEQ multiplex PCR; TCRdb lists only in-frame clones, some missing. The top ten clones hold roughly 1.2% of a sample with roughly 2,000,000 clones, about 95% of them seen once. Naive CD8 populations comprised CD45RO-negative cells positively selected for CCR7, excluding terminally differentiated effector memory CD45RA+ cells. Germline CDR1 and CDR2: SEHNR and FQNEAQ (reference sequence). CDR3 size: 17 residues. The ends lost 5 bases at V and 7 bases at J; junction bases unmatched: 17. Source material: naive CD8+ T cells sorted from blood. This sequence joins TRBV7-9 and TRBJ1-5; 7 nucleotides agree with TRBD1. The clonotype comes from a man aged 18 to 30 in good health. The CDR3 DNA sequence: TGTGCCAGCAGCCGAATAAATGGACAGGCCACGGAGCAGCCCCAGCATTTT. It yields the protein CASSRINGQATEQPQHF.